This T cell receptor beta chain was captured in a study of T cells after yellow fever vaccination. Background on the study: Preparation used SMART-Seq v4 Ultra Low Input for the low-cell-number fractions.

In TCRdb, the 5' RACE reads were re-called with MiXCR into one record per CDR3 protein. The sample lists 500,000 to 650,000 distinct CDR3 sequences, around an eighth occurring once. Overall study results and limits: One caveat is that FACS-sorted repertoires could contain abundant clonotypes contaminating from the bulk population. Booster sampling recovered most clones from primary vaccination (approximately 97% CD4, roughly 90% CD8).

Per germline, CDR1 LGHNA and CDR2 YSLEER. The V end was cut by 1 base, the J end by 6 bases, with 7 bases between. The CDR3 has 13 amino acids. Note on this clonotype: Its antigen is unknown.

The chain joins TRBV4-3 to TRBJ1-5; weak D call: TRBD1 (5 bases). The sequence was collected from a man aged 25-45 years who received the YFV17D yellow fever vaccine. Source: PBMCs, taken on the day of the yellow fever booster vaccination. The CDR3 loop is CASSQGGRQPQHF. The CDR3 nucleotides are TGCGCCAGCAGCCAAGGGGGACGTCAGCCCCAGCATTTT.